The rows below give T cell receptor beta chains drawn from one sample of a study of vaccination effects on CD4 cells after COVID-19. Clones were sequenced by immunoSEQ multiplex PCR, and TCRdb holds only the in-frame ones, with some missing. The profile shows about 59,000 clones, around 82% of them singletons. These receptors' antigens are unknown. Sequencing was performed on CD4+ T cells from PBMCs cultured with HCoV-OC43 spike peptides, taken after COVID-19 vaccination. These receptors were obtained from a human donor who received a COVID-19 vaccine. The CDR3 runs from the conserved cysteine through the conserved F or W. A D gene is named only where the DNA matches it firmly. Not all rows give a size; the values are once, few, many and, for expanded clones, a class.

NA	TRBV7-9	TRBJ1-1	NA	TGTGCCAGCAGCTCCTCCCGCCAACGGGACACTGAAGCTTTCTTT	CASSSSRQRDTEAFF
NA	TRBV5-1	TRBJ1-1	NA	TGCGCCAGCAGCCAGACAGTGAACACTGAAGCTTTCTTT	CASSQTVNTEAFF
NA	TRBV7-2	TRBJ2-2	NA	TGTGCCAGCAGCTTAATTACCCCCACCGGGGAGCTGTTTTTT	CASSLITPTGELFF
NA	TRBV3-1/TRBV3-2	TRBJ2-5	NA	TGTGCCAGCAGCCAAGCTAGGCGGTCACAAGAGACCCAGTACTTC	CASSQARRSQETQYF
once	TRBV4-1	TRBJ2-3	NA	TGCGCCAGCAGCCAGCAGGAGTCTGGGACAGATACGCAGTATTTT	CASSQQESGTDTQYF
NA	TRBV3-1/TRBV3-2	TRBJ1-5	NA	TGTGCCAGCAGCCAAGCCTCAAGGCAGCCCCAGCATTTT	CASSQASRQPQHF
NA	TRBV5-8	TRBJ2-3	TRBD2	TGTGCCAGTCCGCACTCTTGGGGACTAGCGGGAAATGGCGCAGATACGCAGTATTTT	CASPHSWGLAGNGADTQYF
NA	TRBV9	TRBJ2-3	NA	TGTGCCAGCAGCGTACTACTCACAGATACGCAGTATTTT	CASSVLLTDTQYF
NA	TRBV24-1	TRBJ2-2	NA	TGTGCCACCAGTGATCCCGGACGTAACACCGGGGAGCTGTTTTTT	CATSDPGRNTGELFF
NA	TRBV6-2/TRBV6-3	TRBJ2-5	NA	TGTGCCAGCAGTTACGGGACATACCCCGAGACCCAGTACTTC	CASSYGTYPETQYF
few	TRBV30	TRBJ1-2	NA	TGTGCCTGGAGTAGGACAGACAACTATGGCTACACCTTC	CAWSRTDNYGYTF
NA	TRBV7-2	TRBJ1-4	NA	TGTGCCAGCAGCCTGGGGCCCAATGAAAAACTGTTTTTT	CASSLGPNEKLFF
NA	TRBV15	TRBJ1-4	NA	TGTGCCACCAGCAGAGATTTGGGGACCCATGAAAAACTGTTTTTT	CATSRDLGTHEKLFF
NA	TRBV15	TRBJ1-4	NA	TGTGCCACCAGCAGAGATGGAGGGGAAAAACTGTTTTTT	CATSRDGGEKLFF
NA	TRBV7-2	TRBJ2-5	NA	TGTGCCAGCAGCTTAGCCCAGGGGGGGGCCGAGACCCAGTACTTC	CASSLAQGGAETQYF
NA	TRBV7-2	TRBJ2-3	NA	TGTGCCAGCAGCGACGAGGGTAGGAGAGAGTATTTT	CASSDEGRREYF
NA	TRBV18	TRBJ1-3	TRBD1	TGTGCCAGCTCACCGGGGACAGCCTCTGGAAACACCATATATTTT	CASSPGTASGNTIYF
NA	TRBV25-1	TRBJ2-5	TRBD1	TGTGCCAGCAGTGAATTCTGGGACAGGGGAGGTTCAGAGACCCAGTACTTC	CASSEFWDRGGSETQYF
NA	TRBV11-3	TRBJ2-1	TRBD2	TGTGCCAGCAGCGGAGGCGGGGGCTACAATGAGCAGTTCTTC	CASSGGGGYNEQFF
NA	TRBV19	TRBJ1-5	NA	TGTGCCAGTATCCGGGGGGGAAGGGGGACGAGCAATCAGCCCCAGCATTTT	CASIRGGRGTSNQPQHF
NA	TRBV7-2	TRBJ2-5	NA	TGTGCCAGCAGCTCGGGTCTCTGGACTTGGACCCAGTACTTC	CASSSGLWTWTQYF
few	TRBV5-1	TRBJ1-1	NA	TGCGCCAGCCGCGACGGTAGGACGGGTAACACTGAAGCTTTCTTT	CASRDGRTGNTEAFF
NA	TRBV6-4	TRBJ2-3	NA	TGTGCCAGCAGTGAAGAAGATACGCAGTATTTT	CASSEEDTQYF
NA	TRBV28	TRBJ1-5	NA	TGTGCCAGCAGTTTATGGGGGCCCCAGCATTTT	CASSLWGPQHF